The source of this T cell receptor beta chain is a study of blood T cells in healthy people across ages. Then a second PCR, running about 6 to 12 cycles, was carried out with a sample-barcoded 5' primer and a J-beta primer mix. TCRdb reprocessed the 5' RACE reads with MiXCR, giving one entry per CDR3 protein. The sample records roughly 800,000 distinct CDR3 sequences, 25% being singletons. A few counts support this clonotype. Its antigen is as yet unknown. Findings and limits, study-wide: The lack of PBMC sorting stopped any conclusive naive versus antigen-experienced comparison. Age showed a roughly linear inverse relationship with TCR beta diversity per million T cells. Diversity estimated from one million T cells was considered an underestimate.

V was trimmed by 0 bases and J by 4 bases, leaving 15 bases between them. Germline V CDR1 and CDR2: SGHTA, FQGNSA. CDR3 length: 16 amino acids. The same data also went into a second study, on T cells of mothers and their children. That paper adds: Extraction yielded RNA that went, in full, into cDNA synthesis at roughly 1.5 ug per 15 ul.

This clonotype was obtained from a boy between 10 and 17 years old in good health. Input material: blood. The chain combines TRBV7-2 with TRBJ2-5; D unresolved. The CDR3 spells CASSLARTLLLETQYF. In nucleotides, the CDR3 is TGTGCCAGCAGCTTAGCCCGTACCCTGCTCCTAGAGACCCAGTACTTC.